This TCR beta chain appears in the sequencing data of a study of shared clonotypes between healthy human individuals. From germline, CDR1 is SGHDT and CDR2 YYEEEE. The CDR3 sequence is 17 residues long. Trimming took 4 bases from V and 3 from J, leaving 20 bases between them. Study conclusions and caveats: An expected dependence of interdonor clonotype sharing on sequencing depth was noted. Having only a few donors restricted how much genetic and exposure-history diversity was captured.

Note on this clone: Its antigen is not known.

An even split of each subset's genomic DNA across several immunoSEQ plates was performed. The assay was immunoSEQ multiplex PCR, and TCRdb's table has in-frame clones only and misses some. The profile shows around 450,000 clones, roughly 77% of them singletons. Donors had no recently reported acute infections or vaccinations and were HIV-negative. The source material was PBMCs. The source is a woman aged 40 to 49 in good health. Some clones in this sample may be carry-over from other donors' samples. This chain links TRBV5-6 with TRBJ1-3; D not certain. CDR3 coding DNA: TGTGCCAGCAGCCCCAGGTGGCCCGGAAAGGTTGGAAACACCATATATTTT. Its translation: CASSPRWPGKVGNTIYF.